This is a list of T cell receptor beta chains from one sample in a study of tumor-infiltrating lymphocytes in primary liver carcinoma. Each CDR3 protein is one row after TCRdb ran MiXCR on the multiplex PCR reads. Of under 45,000 distinct CDR3 sequences listed, 74% are singletons. The sequenced sample consisted of liver tumor tissue from sampling region 4. The receptor source for this set is a man aged 40-49 years with primary liver carcinoma and hepatitis B virus infection. CDR3s include the opening cysteine and the closing phenylalanine or tryptophan. A D gene is named only where the DNA matches it firmly. Expanded clones get a size class; other rows say once, few or many, or leave the size out.

V: TRBV4-2
J: TRBJ1-4
D: NA
size: NA
CDR3: CASSQPHREKSFF
DNA: TGTGCGAGCAGCCAGCCCCACCGTGAAAAATCGTTTTTT

V: TRBV11-2
J: TRBJ2-7
D: NA
size: NA
CDR3: CAISLRWTGKNEQYF
DNA: TGTGCCATCAGCTTACGATGGACTGGGAAAAACGAGCAGTACTTC

V: TRBV30
J: TRBJ2-1
D: NA
size: many
CDR3: CAWGGEGEGAYNEQFF
DNA: TGTGCCTGGGGGGGGGAGGGTGAGGGGGCCTACAATGAGCAGTTCTTC

V: TRBV28
J: TRBJ2-7
D: NA
size: NA
CDR3: CASSLGGSEKYYEQYF
DNA: TGTGCCAGCAGTTTAGGGGGGAGCGAGAAATATTACGAGCAGTACTTC

V: TRBV6-5
J: TRBJ1-6
D: NA
size: NA
CDR3: CASRSRGVLPLHF
DNA: TGTGCCAGCAGAAGCAGGGGTGTTTTACCCCTCCACTTT

V: TRBV6-2/TRBV6-3
J: TRBJ2-7
D: NA
size: NA
CDR3: CVSSYSIYEYYF
DNA: TGTGTCAGCAGTTACTCGATCTACGAGTATTACTTC

V: TRBV4-2
J: TRBJ2-1
D: TRBD1
size: NA
CDR3: CASSHAGGQGDNEHFF
DNA: TGTGCCAGCAGCCACGCAGGGGGACAGGGGGACAATGAGCACTTCTTC

V: TRBV11-3
J: TRBJ2-2
D: TRBD2
size: NA
CDR3: CASSLTCGRTPGSCF
DNA: TGTGCCAGCAGCTTGACTTGCGGGAGGACACCGGGGAGCTGTTTT

V: TRBV6-1
J: TRBJ1-1
D: TRBD1
size: NA
CDR3: CASSEGEWQGANTEAFF
DNA: TGTGCCAGCAGTGAAGGTGAATGGCAGGGGGCAAACACTGAAGCTTTCTTT

V: TRBV30
J: TRBJ2-5
D: TRBD1
size: NA
CDR3: CALNTGGTETQCF
DNA: TGTGCCTTAAACACAGGGGGGACAGAGACCCAGTGCTTC

V: TRBV6-6
J: TRBJ2-3
D: TRBD2
size: once
CDR3: CASRPQGTSGLTDMQYF
DNA: TGTGCCAGCAGACCTCAGGGTACTAGCGGTCTCACAGATATGCAGTACTTT

V: TRBV6-1
J: TRBJ2-4
D: TRBD1
size: once
CDR3: CASSATGGFDNNIQYF
DNA: TGTGCCAGCAGTGCTACAGGGGGGTTCGACAATAACATTCAGTACTTC

V: TRBV28
J: TRBJ2-1
D: NA
size: NA
CDR3: CSSSSSTKVGETQFF
DNA: TGTTCCAGCAGTTCGAGCACAAAAGTAGGAGAGACCCAGTTCTTC

V: TRBV7-9
J: TRBJ2-3
D: NA
size: NA
CDR3: CASRGTSNTDTQYF
DNA: TGTGCCAGCAGGGGGACTTCTAATACAGATACGCAGTATTTT

V: TRBV29-1
J: TRBJ2-7
D: NA
size: NA
CDR3: CGLEDPGGSSYEQYF
DNA: TGCGGGCTTGAAGATCCAGGAGGGAGCTCCTACGAGCAGTACTTC

V: TRBV5-5
J: TRBJ2-5
D: NA
size: once
CDR3: CASSLDTETQYF
DNA: TGTGCCAGTAGCTTGGATACAGAGACCCAATACTTC

V: TRBV6-2/TRBV6-3
J: TRBJ2-7
D: NA
size: NA
CDR3: CASSYEVSYQQYF
DNA: TGTGCCAGCAGTTATGAGGTATCCTACCAGCAGTACTTC

V: TRBV5-5
J: TRBJ2-2
D: NA
size: NA
CDR3: CTSSFNLNTGELFF
DNA: TGTACCAGCAGCTTCAACCTAAACACCGGGGAGCTGTTTTTT

V: TRBV30
J: TRBJ2-3
D: TRBD2
size: NA
CDR3: CARIPGLAGSVTDKQYF
DNA: TGTGCCCGGATCCCCGGACTAGCGGGATCCGTCACAGATAAGCAGTATTTT

V: TRBV14
J: TRBJ2-1
D: NA
size: once
CDR3: CASSAEAEWVNNEQFF
DNA: TGTGCCAGCAGTGCCGAAGCGGAATGGGTAAACAACGAGCAGTTCTTC

V: TRBV4-2
J: TRBJ2-7
D: NA
size: NA
CDR3: CVSSQDNGSRYEQYF
DNA: TGTGTCAGCAGCCAAGATAATGGAAGCCGCTACGAGCAGTACTTC

V: TRBV5-4
J: TRBJ2-7
D: TRBD1
size: NA
CDR3: CASSPAGTGISEQYF
DNA: TGTGCCAGCAGCCCAGCCGGGACAGGGATCAGCGAGCAGTACTTC

V: TRBV11-1
J: TRBJ2-7
D: NA
size: once
CDR3: CISSSSRNSSYEQYF
DNA: TGTATCAGCAGTTCATCCCGGAACTCCTCCTACGAGCAGTACTTC

V: TRBV29-1
J: TRBJ2-2
D: TRBD2
size: NA
CDR3: CGVGTSAANTEEMFF
DNA: TGCGGCGTTGGGACTAGCGCGGCGAACACCGAGGAGATGTTTTTT

V: TRBV12-3/TRBV12-4
J: TRBJ2-5
D: TRBD2
size: NA
CDR3: CVSRSGTETQYF
DNA: TGTGTCAGCCGAAGCGGGACAGAGACCCAGTACTTC

V: TRBV6-1
J: TRBJ1-1
D: NA
size: few
CDR3: CTSTPPRGMNTEAFF
DNA: TGTACCAGCACCCCACCCCGGGGCATGAACACTGAAGCCTTCTTT

V: TRBV7-9
J: TRBJ2-1
D: TRBD2
size: NA
CDR3: CASSLTSGQLNYNEQFF
DNA: TGTGCCAGCAGCCTGACTAGCGGACAATTAAACTACAATGAGCAGTTCTTC

V: TRBV5-1
J: TRBJ2-1
D: NA
size: NA
CDR3: CATSLPEGNSGGDYNEQFF
DNA: TGCGCCACCAGCTTGCCAGAAGGGAATAGCGGAGGGGACTACAATGAGCAGTTCTTC

V: TRBV5-4
J: TRBJ1-1
D: TRBD1
size: NA
CDR3: CASRSGQGTNEAFF
DNA: TGTGCCAGCAGATCCGGACAGGGGACTAATGAAGCTTTCTTT

V: TRBV11-2
J: TRBJ2-7
D: NA
size: once
CDR3: CASSLGYVHYF
DNA: TGTGCCAGCAGCTTAGGCTACGTGCACTACTTC

V: TRBV29-1
J: TRBJ2-7
D: NA
size: NA
CDR3: CRAMTSGACTPYEQYF
DNA: TGCAGAGCCATGACATCTGGGGCCTGCACTCCCTACGAGCAGTACTTC

V: TRBV28
J: TRBJ2-7
D: NA
size: NA
CDR3: CASRPLQAKQYF
DNA: TGCGCCAGCAGGCCACTGCAGGCCAAGCAGTACTTC

V: TRBV29-1
J: TRBJ2-5
D: NA
size: once
CDR3: CSVESTTGKSETQYF
DNA: TGCAGCGTTGAATCCACGACGGGTAAATCGGAGACCCAGTACTTC

V: TRBV28
J: TRBJ2-5
D: NA
size: NA
CDR3: CASNGDHLRQSQYF
DNA: TGTGCCAGCAATGGGGACCACCTCAGGCAGAGCCAGTACTTC

V: TRBV29-1
J: TRBJ2-7
D: NA
size: NA
CDR3: CSVASGWGVPYKQYF
DNA: TGCAGCGTTGCGAGTGGATGGGGGGTGCCCTACAAACAGTACTTC

V: TRBV5-5
J: TRBJ1-2
D: NA
size: NA
CDR3: CASGPHPDTINYGYTF
DNA: TGTGCCAGCGGCCCTCACCCGGACACAATTAACTATGGCTACACCTTC

V: TRBV7-9
J: TRBJ2-7
D: NA
size: NA
CDR3: CASSRGILCEQYF
DNA: TGTGCCAGCAGCCGAGGAATACTGTGCGAGCAGTACTTC

V: TRBV6-5
J: TRBJ2-1
D: NA
size: few
CDR3: CGSSSGPYNEQSF
DNA: TGTGGCAGCAGTTCCGGCCCTTACAACGAGCAGTCCTTC

V: TRBV5-1
J: TRBJ1-4
D: TRBD1
size: NA
CDR3: CTSSPGQDGEKLFF
DNA: TGCACCAGCAGCCCGGGACAGGATGGGGAAAAACTGTTTTTT

V: TRBV2
J: TRBJ2-2
D: NA
size: few
CDR3: CASSPIVSNIGELFF
DNA: TGTGCCAGCAGCCCGATAGTCTCGAACATCGGGGAGCTGTTTTTT

V: TRBV6-1
J: TRBJ2-4
D: NA
size: NA
CDR3: CVSSVTGRFGKNIQYF
DNA: TGTGTCAGCAGTGTCACAGGGAGGTTCGGCAAAAACATTCAGTACTTC

V: TRBV10-1
J: TRBJ2-2
D: NA
size: NA
CDR3: CAISDDTDTGGLFF
DNA: TGCGCCATCTCCGACGACACAGACACCGGGGGGCTGTTTTTT

V: TRBV29-1
J: TRBJ1-1
D: NA
size: NA
CDR3: CSVAGGSGMNIEGFF
DNA: NA

V: TRBV12-3/TRBV12-4
J: TRBJ1-5
D: TRBD1
size: NA
CDR3: CASSTGQGINQLQHF
DNA: TGTGCCAGCAGTACGGGACAGGGGATTAATCAGCTCCAGCATTTT

V: TRBV11-2
J: TRBJ2-2
D: NA
size: NA
CDR3: CASSPTRGTTEGLFF
DNA: TGTGCCAGCAGCCCCACCAGGGGGACAACGGAGGGGCTGTTTTTT

V: TRBV5-6
J: TRBJ2-2
D: NA
size: many
CDR3: CASRPNARSNTGELFF
DNA: TGTGCCAGCAGACCGAACGCCAGGTCGAACACCGGGGAGCTGTTTTTT

V: TRBV7-2
J: TRBJ2-3
D: NA
size: NA
CDR3: CASSLVWPIDTQYF
DNA: TGTGCCAGCAGCCTGGTATGGCCCATAGATACGCAGTATTTT

V: TRBV7-8
J: TRBJ2-7
D: TRBD2
size: NA
CDR3: CASSVIAGSRGEHYF
DNA: TGTGCCAGCAGCGTAATCGCTGGGAGCCGGGGGGAGCACTACTTC

V: TRBV4-3
J: TRBJ2-1
D: TRBD2
size: once
CDR3: CASSQEAGVERFF
DNA: TGCGCCAGCAGCCAGGAGGCGGGGGTAGAGCGGTTCTTC

V: TRBV29-1
J: TRBJ1-1
D: NA
size: NA
CDR3: CSVRIGMTEAFF
DNA: TGCAGCGTGAGGATAGGCATGACTGAAGCCTTCTTT

V: TRBV11-2
J: TRBJ2-7
D: NA
size: once
CDR3: CANNSTRYVQYF
DNA: TGTGCCAACAACTCCACTAGGTACGTGCAGTACTTC

V: TRBV6-2/TRBV6-3
J: TRBJ2-1
D: NA
size: NA
CDR3: CASSYPSWASSYNEQFF
DNA: TGTGCCAGTAGTTACCCTAGCTGGGCGAGCTCCTATAATGAGCAGTTCTTC

V: TRBV7-2
J: TRBJ2-7
D: TRBD2
size: NA
CDR3: CASSLGGGVVAYEQYF
DNA: TGTGCCAGCAGCTTAGGGGGAGGGGTAGTGGCCTACGAGCAGTACTTC

V: TRBV7-9
J: TRBJ2-2
D: TRBD2
size: NA
CDR3: CASSFLAGNTWELFF
DNA: TGTGCCAGCAGTTTTCTAGCGGGGAACACCTGGGAGCTGTTTTTT

V: TRBV4-1
J: TRBJ2-3
D: TRBD2
size: NA
CDR3: CASNLRVTSGRSIDTQYF
DNA: TGCGCCAGCAACCTTCGGGTCACTAGCGGGAGAAGCATAGATACGCAGTATTTT

V: TRBV11-2
J: TRBJ2-3
D: NA
size: NA
CDR3: CASSRRSTGNSDMQYF
DNA: TGTGCCAGCAGCAGAAGAAGTACAGGGAACTCAGATATGCAATATTTT

V: TRBV6-6
J: TRBJ2-7
D: TRBD1
size: few
CDR3: CASSHGLNRGRNYEQYF
DNA: TGTGCCAGCAGCCATGGACTAAACAGGGGGCGGAACTACGAGCAGTACTTC

V: TRBV11-1
J: TRBJ1-2
D: TRBD1
size: NA
CDR3: CTSSSDRGANYGYTF
DNA: TGTACCAGCAGCAGCGACAGGGGGGCGAACTATGGTTACACCTTC

V: TRBV6-8
J: TRBJ2-7
D: TRBD2
size: NA
CDR3: CASIWTWNGTSRIHEQYF
DNA: TGTGCCAGCATCTGGACATGGAACGGGACTAGTCGTATACACGAGCAGTACTTC